These 5 T cell receptor beta chains were all obtained from the same sample, sequenced in a study of control samples from healthy donors and cancer patients (TCRdb year 2020). Library preparation used the immunoSEQ multiplex PCR assay. TCRdb obtained this table from immuneACCESS and retained in-frame rearrangements with V and J assigned. These tables miss some clones; where compared with another copy, unresolved V genes account for less than half of the shortfall, and the remainder is unexplained. Counted in this sample were 160,000 or so clones; about 94% of them appeared once. The ten top clones hold over 6.5% of the sample. Sequenced sample: blood. The receptors come from a woman aged 40 to 50 in good health.

The V and J genes are TRBV5-4 and TRBJ2-2, with D unclear. The CDR3 is 13 residues long. Trimming took off 0 bases at V and 4 bases at J, with 4 bases between the two ends. Germline V lookup: CDR1 SGHNT, CDR2 YYREEE (reference sequence). CDR3 bases: TGTGCCAGCAGCTTGGCCGGCACCGGGGAGCTGTTTTTT. The encoded protein is CASSLAGTGELFF. The full variable domain, its missing parts supplied by reference TRBV5-4 and TRBJ2-2, is ETGVTQSPTHLIKTRGQQVTLRCSSQSGHNTVSWYQQALGQGPQFIFQYYREEENGRGNFPPRFSGLQFPNYSSELNVNALELDDSALYLCASSLAGTGELFFGEGSRLTVL.

The gene calls are TRBV15 and TRBJ1-4; D not resolved. Trimming removed 3 bases from V and 0 bases from J, with 8 bases in between. This CDR3 region has 15 residues. The germline V gene has CDR1 LNHNV and CDR2 YYDKDF (reference sequence). CDR3 sequence: CATSRDVATNEKLFF. CDR3 sequence (DNA): TGTGCCACCAGCAGGGACGTTGCAACTAATGAAAAACTGTTTTTT.

V and J are TRBV7-9 and TRBJ1-3; D unresolved. Trimming removed 1 base from V and 0 bases from J, with 7 bases in between. Per the germline V gene, CDR1 is SEHNR and CDR2 is FQNEAQ (reference sequence). This CDR3 region has 15 residues. The CDR3 spells CASSLVVGSGNTIYF. The CDR3 DNA is TGTGCCAGCAGCTTAGTCGTAGGCTCTGGAAACACCATATATTTT. The full variable domain, in which reference TRBV7-9 and TRBJ1-3 provide the parts outside the CDR3, is DTGVSQNPRHKITKRGQNVTFRCDPISEHNRLYWYRQTLGQGPEFLTYFQNEAQLEKSRLLSDRFSAERPKGSFSTLEIQRTEQGDSAMYLCASSLVVGSGNTIYFGEGSWLTVV.

The rearrangement uses TRBV6-5 and TRBJ2-3; D is possibly TRBD1 or TRBD2 (5 bases each). The CDR3 is made up of 14 amino acids. CDR1 MNHEY and CDR2 SVGAGI come from the germline V gene. With 6 bases removed from V and 5 bases from J, the gap between germline ends came to 15 bases. The DNA for the CDR3 is TGTGCCAGCAGGAGGGGACCCGGCGGAGATACGCAGTATTTT. As protein: CASRRGPGGDTQYF.

This chain joins TRBV19 and TRBJ1-1; D ambiguous. Germline CDR1 is LNHDA and CDR2 is SQIVND (reference sequence). Trimming cost V 1 base and J 4 bases, with 22 bases left between them. This CDR3 has 18 residues. The chain's CDR3 is CASSIGPPHGGRSTEAFF. The CDR3, as DNA: TGTGCCAGTAGTATAGGCCCCCCCCATGGAGGGAGGAGCACTGAAGCTTTCTTT.